This T cell receptor beta chain was captured by sequencing in a study of OX40 agonist ivuxolimab in advanced cancers. The overall study: Enrolled patients in dose escalation had cancers that were hepatocellular carcinoma, melanoma, renal cell or head and neck cancer.

Turning to this clone: Its antigen is as yet unknown.

Study-wide results and caveats: Partial responders at 0.1-3.0 mg/kg showed near-lowest clonal expansion.

Trimming took off 7 bases at V and 8 bases at J, with 15 bases between the two ends. This CDR3 spans 13 amino acids. CDR1 and CDR2 (germline): LNHDA, SQIVND (reference sequence). Profiling relied on immunoSEQ multiplex PCR, and the TCRdb table lists in-frame clones only, not all of them. The sample includes about 79,000 clones, about 94% of them seen just once. The TCR was taken from an adult with an advanced solid tumor such as melanoma, head and neck, liver or kidney cancer. V is TRBV19 and J is TRBJ2-1, with D perhaps given as TRBD1 or TRBD2 (7 bases each). The sample here was CD4+ or CD8+ T cells sorted from blood, taken in a trial of the OX40 agonist ivuxolimab. CDR3: CASTLRGRDEQFF. The CDR3 nucleotides read TGTGCCAGTACCCTCAGGGGGAGGGATGAGCAGTTCTTC. Full variable domain (missing parts from reference TRBV19 and TRBJ2-1): DGGITQSPKYLFRKEGQNVTLSCEQNLNHDAMYWYRQDPGQGLRLIYYSQIVNDFQKGDIAEGYSVSREKKESFPLTVTSAQKNPTAFYLCASTLRGRDEQFFGPGTRLTVL.